This T cell receptor beta chain derives from a study of blood T cell repertoires in COVID-19. Study in general: Acute and convalescent COVID-19 specimens originated in the United States, Italy and Spain.

Original processing notes: From reference gene primer amplification, estimates of nucleated cell counts were derived. TCRdb's table, derived via immunoSEQ multiplex PCR, lists solely in-frame clones and lacks some. Clone size and the V and J calls come from that table; the DNA yielded D and trimming. This table holds about 150,000 clones, 75% to 90% found once. With 3 bases removed from V and 5 bases from J, the gap between germline ends came to 10 bases. CDR3 length: 13 residues. Germline-derived CDR1 and CDR2 are SEHNR and FQNEAQ (reference sequence). Sequencing was done on a sample of peripheral blood. The rearrangement uses TRBV7-9 and TRBJ2-5; D is perhaps TRBD1 (6 bases). The source of this sequence is a human donor in a cohort sampled during active COVID-19. The CDR3 coding sequence is TGTGCCAGCAGCTTTCAGGGGCCGGAGACCCAGTACTTC. Translated, it gives CASSFQGPETQYF.